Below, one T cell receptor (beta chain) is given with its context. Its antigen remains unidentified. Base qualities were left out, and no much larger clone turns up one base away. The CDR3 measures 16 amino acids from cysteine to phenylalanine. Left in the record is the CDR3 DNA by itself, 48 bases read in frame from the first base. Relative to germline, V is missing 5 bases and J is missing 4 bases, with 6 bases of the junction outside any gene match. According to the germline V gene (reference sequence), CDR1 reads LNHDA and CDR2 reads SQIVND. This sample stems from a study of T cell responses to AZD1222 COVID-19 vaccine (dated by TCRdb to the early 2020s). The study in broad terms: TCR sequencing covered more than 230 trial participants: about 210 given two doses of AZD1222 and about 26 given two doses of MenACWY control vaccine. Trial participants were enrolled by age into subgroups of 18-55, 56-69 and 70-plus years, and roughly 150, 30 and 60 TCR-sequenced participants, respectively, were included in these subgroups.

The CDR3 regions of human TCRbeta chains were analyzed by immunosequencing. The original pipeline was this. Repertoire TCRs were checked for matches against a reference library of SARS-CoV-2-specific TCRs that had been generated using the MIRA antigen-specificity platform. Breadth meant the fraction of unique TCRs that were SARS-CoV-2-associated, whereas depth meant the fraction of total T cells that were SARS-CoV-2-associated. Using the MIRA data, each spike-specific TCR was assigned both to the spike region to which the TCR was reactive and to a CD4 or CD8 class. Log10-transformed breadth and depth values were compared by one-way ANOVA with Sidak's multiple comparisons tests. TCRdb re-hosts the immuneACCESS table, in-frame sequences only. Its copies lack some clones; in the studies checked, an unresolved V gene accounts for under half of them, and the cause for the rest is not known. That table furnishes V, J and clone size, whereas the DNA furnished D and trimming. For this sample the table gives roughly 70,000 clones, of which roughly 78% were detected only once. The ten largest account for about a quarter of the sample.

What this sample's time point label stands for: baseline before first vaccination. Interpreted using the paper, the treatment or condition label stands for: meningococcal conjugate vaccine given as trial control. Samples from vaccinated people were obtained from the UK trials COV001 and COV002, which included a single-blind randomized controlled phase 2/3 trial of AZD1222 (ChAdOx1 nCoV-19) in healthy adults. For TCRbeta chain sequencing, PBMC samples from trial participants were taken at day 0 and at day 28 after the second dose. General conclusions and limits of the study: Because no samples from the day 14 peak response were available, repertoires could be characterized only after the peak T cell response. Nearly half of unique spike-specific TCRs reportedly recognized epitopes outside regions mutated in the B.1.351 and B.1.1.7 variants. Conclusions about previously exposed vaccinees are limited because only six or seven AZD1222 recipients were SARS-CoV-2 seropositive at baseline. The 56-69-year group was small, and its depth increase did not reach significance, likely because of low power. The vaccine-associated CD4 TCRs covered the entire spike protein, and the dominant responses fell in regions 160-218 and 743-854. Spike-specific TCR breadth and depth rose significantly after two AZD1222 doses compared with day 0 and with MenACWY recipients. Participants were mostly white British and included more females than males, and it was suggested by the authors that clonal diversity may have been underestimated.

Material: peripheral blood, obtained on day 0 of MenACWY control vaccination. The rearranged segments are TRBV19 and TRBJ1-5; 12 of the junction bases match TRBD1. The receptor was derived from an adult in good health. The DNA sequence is TGTGCCAGTAGTCTCCGGGACAGGGGGCAAAATCAGCCCCAGCATTTT. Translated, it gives CASSLRDRGQNQPQHF.